The 21 T cell receptor beta chains presented below share a single source sample, sequenced in a study of regulatory T cells in long-lasting Graves disease. CDR3-region Arm-PCR and iRepertoire HTBI primers produced the TCR beta libraries. TCRdb independently ran MiXCR on the multiplex PCR reads; one entry per CDR3 protein. The sample includes 450,000 to 700,000 distinct CDR3 sequences, roughly 14% seen only once; the top ten take over 7.5%. The time point here: newly diagnosed GD, antithyroid drugs for less than 3 months. The authors made the TCR library using RNA they extracted from PBMCs. This same sample was also part of a study on T cells in Graves' hyperthyroidism and ophthalmopathy.

The sequences come from peripheral blood mononuclear cells (PBMCs), collected at new diagnosis, from a patient treated with antithyroid drugs. Receptors were obtained from a man aged 25 to 45 with Graves disease.

With respect to this clonotype: This sequence may be a read error, since a much larger clone differs from it by one base. The chain joins TRBV12-3 or TRBV12-4 to TRBJ1-6; tentatively, D is TRBD1 (5 bases). Trimming took 11 bases from V and 9 from J, leaving 17 bases between them. The CDR3 sequence is 13 residues long. DNA for the CDR3: TGTGCCGGCCTCAGGGTGATCGGTTCACCCCTCCACTTT. Its protein is CAGLRVIGSPLHF.

This clonotype was detected ten times or more. V is TRBV10-3 and J is TRBJ2-2, with TRBD2 matching 11 bases. The CDR3 has 15 residues. V was pared by 6 bases and J by 1 base, with 1 base of the junction left unmatched. Germline CDR1 reads ENHRY; CDR2 reads SYGVKD. The CDR3 nucleotides read TGTGCCATCAGCACTAGCGGGAGGAACACCGGGGAGCTGTTTTTT. Its protein product is CAISTSGRNTGELFF.

The rearrangement joins TRBV14 to TRBJ2-2; 11 nucleotides align to TRBD1. The CDR3 spans 19 residues. With 3 bases clipped from V and 5 bases from J, the junction kept 14 bases outside the gene matches. The germline V gene has CDR1 SGHDN and CDR2 FVKESK. CDR3 in DNA: TGTGCCAGCAGCCAGGGAGGCCCGGACAGGGGGCGTCGGACCGGGGAGCTGTTTTTT. This translates into CASSQGGPDRGRRTGELFF.

This clonotype has at least ten counts. This rearrangement joins TRBV6-1 to TRBJ1-2; D might be TRBD1 (5 bases). The CDR3 length is 14 residues. Germline CDR1 MNHNS, CDR2 SASEGT. V was trimmed by 1 base and J by 2 bases, leaving 8 bases between them. CDR3 sequence reads: CASSEGSGNYGYTF. The CDR3 DNA reads as TGTGCCAGCAGTGAAGGCTCAGGGAACTATGGCTACACCTTC.

This clonotype was seen ten or more times. This chain connects TRBV24-1 to TRBJ2-7, with D uncertain. V was clipped by 9 bases and J by 0 bases, with 11 bases between them. From germline, CDR1 is KGHDR and CDR2 SFDVKD. CDR3 length equals 13 residues. This CDR3 reads CATGNGFSYEQYF. DNA for the CDR3: TGTGCCACCGGGAACGGGTTCTCCTACGAGCAGTACTTC.

This clonotype was detected many times. The chain links TRBV3-1 to TRBJ2-1; D not certain. Germline V gene sequence: CDR1 LGHDT, CDR2 YNNKEL (reference sequence). This CDR3 region has 15 residues. V lost 5 bases and J lost 0, with 11 bases in between. The CDR3: CASSRRANSYNEQFF. In DNA form, the CDR3 reads TGTGCCAGCAGCAGAAGGGCTAACTCCTACAATGAGCAGTTCTTC.

This clonotype was counted once. This may be a read error, as it is one base from a much larger clone. The rearrangement links TRBV7-9 to TRBJ2-3; D gene ambiguous. Per the germline V gene, CDR1 is SEHNR and CDR2 is FQNEAQ (reference sequence). CDR3 length: 16 residues. V shed 4 bases and J shed 3 bases, with 17 bases lying between them. CDR3 sequence: CASSSFGEIVTDTQYF. In nucleotides, the CDR3 is TGTGCCAGCAGCTCCTTTGGGGAAATAGTTACAGATACGCAGTATTTT.

This clonotype was counted at least ten times. This chain's CDR3 is CASSQISGANVLTF. The CDR3 region has the DNA TGTGCCAGCAGTCAAATATCTGGGGCCAACGTCCTGACTTTC. This rearrangement joins TRBV6-1 to TRBJ2-6; D uncertain. V was cut by 5 bases and J by 1 base, with 6 bases left in between. The CDR3 length is 14 residues. Germline lookup yields CDR1 MNHNS and CDR2 SASEGT.

This clonotype was recorded at least ten times. The chain recombines TRBV7-9 with TRBJ2-3, with D possibly being TRBD1 or TRBD2 (5 bases each). V was shortened by 3 bases and J by 3 bases, with 19 bases between the two germline ends. The CDR3 spans 17 residues. Germline V gene lookup returns CDR1 SEHNR and CDR2 FQNEAQ (reference sequence). CDR3 sequence reads: CASSFRGAFRETDTQYF. The CDR3 DNA reads as TGTGCCAGCAGCTTCCGAGGGGCGTTCAGGGAGACAGATACGCAGTATTTT.

The rearrangement uses TRBV6-6 and TRBJ2-5, with D tentatively TRBD1 or TRBD2 (5 bases each). CDR1 and CDR2 from the germline V gene are MNHNY and SVGAGI (reference sequence). Trimming took 0 bases from V and 0 from J, leaving 20 bases between them. This CDR3 has 19 residues. CDR3 coding DNA: TGTGCCAGCAGTTACTCGAGGGTGGGGTCTGGGGGTCACCAAGAGACCCAGTACTTC. Residues: CASSYSRVGSGGHQETQYF.

Points on this clonotype: One base away lies a much larger clone, so this may be a sequencing read error. The chain joins TRBV6-1 to TRBJ2-1; D remains unclear. Germline V gene data show CDR1 as MNHNS and CDR2 as SASEGT. V lost 6 bases to trimming and J lost 10 bases, with 16 bases between them. CDR3 length: 13 amino acids. As DNA, the CDR3 is TGTGCCAGCAGGCCCTCGGCCGCCTACGAGCAGTTCTTC. It yields the protein CASRPSAAYEQFF.

This clonotype was found many times. The V and J genes are TRBV6-2 or TRBV6-3 and TRBJ1-1, with 7 bases identical to TRBD1. This CDR3 region has 14 residues. J was trimmed by 1 base and V by 2 bases; bases with no gene match: 1. Germline V lookup: CDR1 MNHEY, CDR2 SVGEGT. CDR3 region: CASSYEGANTEAFF. The CDR3 DNA reads as TGTGCCAGCAGTTACGAGGGGGCGAACACTGAAGCTTTCTTT.

The J gene is TRBJ2-1, the V gene TRBV27; a weak D match, TRBD2 (6 bases). Trimming stripped 5 bases from V and 0 bases from J, with 17 bases between. The CDR3 spans 17 residues. Germline CDR1 reads MNHEY; CDR2 reads SMNVEV (reference sequence). DNA for the CDR3: TGTGCCAGCAGTGGAGGGGCGGGACCGAGCTCCTACAATGAGCAGTTCTTC. Translated: CASSGGAGPSSYNEQFF.

This clonotype was seen more than once but under ten times. The rearrangement uses TRBV5-1 and TRBJ2-5, with D maybe TRBD1 (6 bases). V was trimmed by 0 bases and J by 3 bases, leaving 15 bases between them. The CDR3 is made up of 16 amino acids. CDR1 is SGHRS and CDR2 is YFSETQ in the germline V gene. CDR3 protein: CASSLVFRQAEETQYF. The CDR3 coding sequence is TGCGCCAGCAGCTTGGTATTCCGACAGGCGGAAGAGACCCAGTACTTC.

The chain joins TRBV5-1 to TRBJ2-7, with D perhaps matching TRBD2 (6 bases). Trimming left V 4 bases short and J 3 bases short, with 14 bases between. The CDR3 has 14 amino acids. Germline assignment: CDR1 SGHRS and CDR2 YFSETQ. In DNA, the CDR3 is TGCGCCAGCAGCCGGGGGACGACCAACTACGAGCAGTACTTC. It is translated as CASSRGTTNYEQYF.

On this clonotype: Germline is not matched at one junction end, which may reflect a read error. J is TRBJ1-3 and V is TRBV6-2 or TRBV6-3, with D unresolved. The CDR3 length is 15 residues. Germline V lookup: CDR1 MNHEY, CDR2 SVGEGT. CDR3 sequence (DNA): TGTGCCAGCAGCTTACTCTTAGGGTATGGAAACGCCATATATTTT. It is translated as CASSLLLGYGNAIYF.

This clonotype appeared a few times. The CDR3 nucleotides read TGCGCCAGCAGCCAGCCGCATCAGCCCCAGCATTTT. Translation: CASSQPHQPQHF. V usage is TRBV4-1 and J usage is TRBJ1-5; the D is unclear. The length of the CDR3 is 12 residues. CDR1 and CDR2 (germline): MGHRA, YSYEKL. The germline V and J ends were trimmed by 3 bases and 5 bases, with 5 bases remaining between them.

This chain connects TRBV19 to TRBJ2-1, with 11 bases that match TRBD1. Germline V gene data show CDR1 as LNHDA and CDR2 as SQIVND (reference sequence). V lost 3 bases, J lost 4 bases, and 2 bases stayed unmatched. The CDR3 runs 15 residues. The CDR3 DNA follows: TGTGCCAGTAGTATGGGACAGGGGGTATACAATGAGCAGTTCTTC. Translated: CASSMGQGVYNEQFF. Based on the CDR3 plus reference TRBV19 and TRBJ2-1, the full variable domain is DGGITQSPKYLFRKEGQNVTLSCEQNLNHDAMYWYRQDPGQGLRLIYYSQIVNDFQKGDIAEGYSVSREKKESFPLTVTSAQKNPTAFYLCASSMGQGVYNEQFFGPGTRLTVL.

The CDR3 is CASSSTGLAGGDTQYF. The CDR3 DNA sequence: TGTGCCAGCAGTTCTACGGGACTAGCGGGAGGAGATACGCAGTATTTT. The V gene is TRBV12-3 or TRBV12-4, the J gene TRBJ2-3; TRBD2 agrees at 15 bases. The CDR3 runs to 16 residues. The J segment lost 5 bases and the V segment lost 4 bases, leaving 4 bases of the junction unmatched.

This clonotype came up many times. This chain uses TRBV12-3 or TRBV12-4 with TRBJ2-5; maybe TRBD2 (7 bases). This CDR3 has 15 amino acids. With 8 bases removed from V and 1 base from J, the gap between germline ends came to 17 bases. This chain's CDR3 is CASYPGGQLQETQYF. The CDR3 region has the DNA TGTGCCAGCTACCCGGGGGGACAACTCCAAGAGACCCAGTACTTC.

At least ten counts were recorded for this clonotype. This chain's CDR3 is CSAPSPQSSYEQYF. The CDR3, as DNA: TGCAGTGCTCCCTCACCCCAAAGCTCCTACGAGCAGTACTTC. This chain connects TRBV20-1 to TRBJ2-7; D remains ambiguous. The germline V gene has CDR1 DFQATT and CDR2 SNEGSKA (reference sequence). V was clipped by 5 bases and J by 0 bases, with 14 bases between them. The CDR3 runs 14 residues.